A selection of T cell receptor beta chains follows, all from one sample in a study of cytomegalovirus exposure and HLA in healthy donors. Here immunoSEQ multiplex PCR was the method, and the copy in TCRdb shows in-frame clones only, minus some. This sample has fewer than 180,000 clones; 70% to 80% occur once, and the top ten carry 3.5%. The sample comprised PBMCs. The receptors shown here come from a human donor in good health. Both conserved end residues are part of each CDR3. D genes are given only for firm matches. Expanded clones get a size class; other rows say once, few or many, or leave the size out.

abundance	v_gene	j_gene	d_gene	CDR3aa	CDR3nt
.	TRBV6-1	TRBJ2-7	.	CASDQANEQYF	TGTGCCAGCGACCAGGCCAACGAGCAGTACTTC
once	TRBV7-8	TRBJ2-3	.	CASSSTRGQYF	TGTGCCAGCAGTTCTACACGAGGGCAGTATTTT
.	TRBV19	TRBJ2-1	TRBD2	CASASGTSGRSSYNEQFF	TGTGCCAGTGCCTCCGGGACTAGCGGGAGGAGCTCCTACAATGAGCAGTTCTTC
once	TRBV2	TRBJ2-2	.	CASSQGSAGELFF	TGTGCCAGCAGTCAGGGATCTGCCGGGGAGCTGTTTTTT
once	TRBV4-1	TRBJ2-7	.	CASSQVLAHEQYF	TGCGCCAGCAGCCAAGTACTTGCCCACGAGCAGTACTTC
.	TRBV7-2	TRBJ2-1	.	CASSPRGSSYNEQFF	TGTGCCAGCAGCCCCCGGGGGAGCTCCTACAATGAGCAGTTCTTC
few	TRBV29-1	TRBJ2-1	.	CSGRTLVYNEQFF	TGCAGCGGCCGAACACTAGTATACAATGAGCAGTTCTTC
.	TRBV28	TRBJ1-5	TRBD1	CASRRPGTENQPQHF	TGTGCCAGCAGACGCCCCGGGACAGAGAATCAGCCCCAGCATTTT
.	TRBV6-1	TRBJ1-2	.	CATPSGQTNYGYPF	TGTGCCACCCCATCCGGACAAACTAACTATGGCTACCCCTTC
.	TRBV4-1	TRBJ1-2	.	CASSQRTARGYTF	TGCGCCAGCAGCCAAAGGACAGCTCGTGGCTACACCTTC
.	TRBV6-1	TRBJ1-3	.	CASIRQDVNTIYF	TGTGCCAGCATAAGGCAGGATGTAAACACCATATATTTT
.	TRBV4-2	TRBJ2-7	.	CASSQDRAGTYEQYF	TGTGCCAGCAGCCAAGATCGGGCGGGTACCTACGAGCAGTACTTC
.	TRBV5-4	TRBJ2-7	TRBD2	CASSYGALAPATEQYF	TGTGCCAGCAGCTACGGGGCACTAGCGCCGGCAACCGAGCAGTACTTC
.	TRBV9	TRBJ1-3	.	CASSVADKPSGNTIYF	TGTGCCAGCAGCGTAGCCGACAAGCCCTCTGGAAACACCATATATTTT
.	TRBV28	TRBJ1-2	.	CASSLSQGFYGYPF	TGTGCCAGCAGTCTATCTCAGGGGTTCTATGGCTACCCCTTC
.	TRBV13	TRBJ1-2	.	CARRAGPYGYPF	TGTGCCAGAAGGGCAGGGCCCTATGGCTACCCCTTC
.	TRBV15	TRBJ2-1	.	CATSRDLPPYNEQFF	TGTGCCACCAGCAGAGATCTCCCCCCTTACAATGAGCAGTTCTTC
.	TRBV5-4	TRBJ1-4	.	CASSPGGRNEKLFF	TGTGCCAGCAGCCCGGGGGGGAGAAATGAAAAACTGTTTTTT
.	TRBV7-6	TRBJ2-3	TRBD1	CASSLIRQGATDTQYF	TGTGCCAGCAGCTTAATCAGGCAGGGGGCCACAGATACGCAGTATTTT
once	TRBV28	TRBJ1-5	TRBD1	CASTWTGGRGNQPQHF	TGTGCCAGCACCTGGACAGGGGGCCGAGGCAATCAGCCCCAGCATTTT
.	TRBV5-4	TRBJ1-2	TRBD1	CASSLGDRNYGYTF	TGTGCCAGCAGCTTGGGGGACAGGAACTATGGCTACACCTTC